The 24 T cell receptor beta chains in this list originate from one sample, sequenced in a study of T-cell reconstitution after alpha-beta-depleted transplantation in children. Unique molecular identifiers featured in how the TCRbeta library was prepared. TCRdb ran MiXCR on the PCR reads and lists one entry per CDR3 protein. The data show approximately 520,000 distinct CDR3 sequences, with roughly 11% seen just once and 14% held by the top ten. Sequences were derived from PBMCs, mostly from graft donor cells, sampled 180 days after TCRalphabeta/CD19-depleted stem cell transplant. Source of these receptors: a female patient aged 2-9 years who had a stem cell transplant for aplastic anemia, so the T cells may come from the graft donor.

This chain joins TRBV18 and TRBJ2-7; D remains ambiguous. CDR1 and CDR2 from the germline V gene are KGHSH and LQKENI. The CDR3 is 15 residues long. Trimming removed 0 bases from V and 3 bases from J, with 12 bases in between. The CDR3, as DNA: TGTGCCAGCTCACCACCGGGATTTGAAGTCTACGAGCAGTACTTC. The encoded protein is CASSPPGFEVYEQYF.

The chain couples TRBV28 to TRBJ2-3; 10 bases fit TRBD2. The CDR3 sequence is 15 residues long. The germline gives CDR1 MDHEN, CDR2 SYDVKM. V lost 5 bases to trimming and J lost 1 base; unmatched junction nucleotides: 3. The CDR3 is CASSLTSGGTDTQYF. CDR3 nucleotides: TGTGCCAGCAGTCTTACTAGCGGGGGCACAGATACGCAGTATTTT. Drawing the rest from reference TRBV28 and TRBJ2-3, the complete variable domain is DVKVTQSSRYLVKRTGEKVFLECVQDMDHENMFWYRQDPGLGLRLIYFSYDVKMKEKGDIPEGYSVSREKKERFSLILESASTNQTSMYLCASSLTSGGTDTQYFGPGTRLTVL.

This clonotype showed up many times. A junction boundary mismatches the germline segment, possibly from a read error. This chain uses TRBV7-9 with TRBJ1-1; the D gene is possibly TRBD1 (5 bases). The CDR3 runs 12 residues. The germline CDR1 and CDR2 sequences are SEHNR and FQNEAQ (reference sequence). CDR3 sequence: CASSLGGAEAFF. The CDR3 DNA reads TGCGCCAGCAGCTTAGGAGGGGCTGAAGCTTTCTTT.

There are a few counts of this clonotype. The chain carries TRBV29-1 and TRBJ2-1, with 9 bases that match TRBD2. After removal of 4 bases from V and 8 bases from J, the junction contained 9 bases not matched to a gene. CDR1 and CDR2 from the germline V gene are SQVTM and ANQGSEA. CDR3 size: 14 residues. CDR3 sequence (DNA): TGCAGCGTTGTAGGAGTAGCGGGAGTGGATGAGCAGTTCTTC. As protein: CSVVGVAGVDEQFF.

V usage is TRBV12-3 or TRBV12-4 and J usage is TRBJ2-1, with D possibly matching TRBD2 (6 bases). The CDR3 sequence is 13 residues long. The V end was cut by 5 bases, the J end by 5 bases, with 10 bases between. The CDR3: CASSPWTNNEQFF. CDR3 sequence (DNA): TGTGCCAGCAGTCCTTGGACTAACAATGAGCAGTTCTTC.

The chain has TRBV6-1 and TRBJ2-7, with D maybe TRBD1 (5 bases). V was trimmed by 9 bases and J by 0 bases, leaving 15 bases between them. Germline CDR1 MNHNS, CDR2 SASEGT. The CDR3 has 14 residues. This CDR3 is CASQTVPLSYEQYF. The CDR3 DNA sequence: TGTGCCAGTCAGACAGTGCCCCTCTCCTACGAGCAGTACTTC.

The gene calls are TRBV18 and TRBJ2-5, with D unclear. Germline V gene lookup returns CDR1 KGHSH and CDR2 LQKENI. V was pared by 3 bases and J by 1 base, with 9 bases between. The CDR3 sequence is 14 residues long. CDR3 bases: TGTGCCAGCTCACCGCTGGGGTTCCAAGAGACCCAGTACTTC. The encoded protein is CASSPLGFQETQYF.

V gene TRBV7-2 combines with J gene TRBJ2-1; D is tentatively TRBD1 or TRBD2 (5 bases each). Trimming removed 6 bases from V and 6 bases from J, with 12 bases in between. This CDR3 comprises 13 residues. Germline CDR1 SGHTA, CDR2 FQGNSA. As DNA, the CDR3 is TGTGCCAGCAGTATGGGGACGATCAATGAGCAGTTCTTC. It yields the protein CASSMGTINEQFF.

This clonotype was picked up a small number of times. The chain links TRBV5-4 to TRBJ2-5, with unresolved D. Germline V gives CDR1 SGHNT, CDR2 YYREEE (reference sequence). The CDR3 extends over 14 amino acids. Trimming removed 0 bases from V and 5 bases from J, with 11 bases in between. In DNA form, the CDR3 reads TGTGCCAGCAGCTTGGACGTGAAGGGTGAGACCCAGTACTTC. Protein: CASSLDVKGETQYF.

CDR3 coding DNA: TGTGCCAGCAGTTCTGCGGGACAGGGGGACAATGAGCAGTTCTTC. The encoded protein is CASSSAGQGDNEQFF. The V gene is TRBV9, the J gene TRBJ2-1; TRBD1 matches 11 bases. V shed 5 bases and J 5 bases; nucleotides not matched to a gene: 6. CDR1 SGDLS and CDR2 YYNGEE come from the germline V gene. The CDR3 has 15 amino acids.

This clonotype was observed a few times. The gene calls are TRBV19 and TRBJ2-2, with 8 bases matching TRBD2. Germline-derived CDR1 and CDR2 are LNHDA and SQIVND (reference sequence). The CDR3 is made up of 17 amino acids. J was trimmed by 4 bases and V by 7 bases; bases with no gene match: 14. CDR3 sequence: CASNLRDSGIFTGELFF. The CDR3 DNA reads as TGTGCCAGTAATCTCAGGGATAGCGGGATATTCACCGGGGAGCTGTTTTTT.

The chain combines TRBV12-3 or TRBV12-4 with TRBJ2-7; 11 bases match TRBD2. With 3 bases clipped from V and 2 bases from J, the junction kept 9 bases outside the gene matches. This CDR3 is built from 17 residues. The CDR3 here is CASSLRLAGGFPYEQYF. The CDR3 coding sequence is TGTGCCAGCAGTTTGCGTCTAGCGGGAGGATTCCCCTACGAGCAGTACTTC.

This clonotype has a handful of counts. The J gene is TRBJ1-2, the V gene TRBV7-2; 8 bases are shared with TRBD1. Germline CDR1 is SGHTA and CDR2 is FQGNSA. The CDR3 is made up of 14 amino acids. The trim removed 5 bases at V and 5 bases at J, leaving 7 bases unmatched. In nucleotides, the CDR3 is TGTGCCAGCAGCCCAACTGGGACAGGATATGGCTACACCTTC. It translates to CASSPTGTGYGYTF.

About this clonotype: The junction differs from germline at one of its ends, possibly a read error. The CDR3 sequence is CSARDGTVTSYGNTLYF. The CDR3 nucleotides read TGCAGTGCTAGAGATGGGACAGTCACAAGTTATGGAAACACCCTATATTTT. The gene calls are TRBV20-1 and TRBJ1-3, with TRBD1 identical over 7 bases. The CDR3 length is 17 residues. The germline CDR1 and CDR2 sequences are DFQATT and SNEGSKA (reference sequence).

This rearrangement joins TRBV15 to TRBJ2-3, with D perhaps assigned TRBD1 or TRBD2 (5 bases each). V was clipped by 3 bases and J by 2 bases, with 12 bases between them. CDR3 size: 15 residues. Germline V lookup: CDR1 LNHNV, CDR2 YYDKDF (reference sequence). The CDR3 loop is CATSSRDALTDTQYF. CDR3 DNA sequence: TGTGCCACCAGCAGTCGGGACGCTCTCACAGATACGCAGTATTTT.

There are many counts of this clonotype. The chain couples TRBV5-1 to TRBJ2-3; the match to TRBD2 covers 7 bases. The CDR3 has 15 residues. Germline V gene data show CDR1 as SGHRS and CDR2 as YFSETQ. Trimming at V came to 4 bases and at J to 5 bases, leaving 10 bases not matched to a gene. This CDR3 is CASSQRLAWGDTQYF. The CDR3 DNA reads TGCGCCAGCAGCCAACGACTAGCCTGGGGAGATACGCAGTATTTT.

The V call is TRBV5-6, the J call TRBJ2-7; TRBD1 matches at 10 bases. This CDR3 is 14 amino acids long. CDR1 is SGHDT and CDR2 is YYEEEE in the germline V gene. The V and J ends lost 3 bases and 7 bases, in that order; junction bases with no gene match: 7. Here the CDR3 DNA reads TGTGCCAGCAGCTATGGGACAGGGGAATTTGAGCAGTACGTC. Protein product: CASSYGTGEFEQYV.

The chain joins TRBV5-6 to TRBJ2-1; D not resolved. V was cut by 1 base and J by 1 base, with 15 bases left in between. Per germline, CDR1 SGHDT and CDR2 YYEEEE. The CDR3 is 17 residues long. The CDR3 here is CASSLFPSVNSYNEQFF. The CDR3 region has the DNA TGTGCCAGCAGCTTGTTCCCCAGCGTCAATTCCTACAATGAGCAGTTCTTC.

The CDR3 DNA reads TGTGCCAGCAGCTTAGAGAGTCAGGGAGGCCGGGAGCTGTTTTTT. Its protein product is CASSLESQGGRELFF. The rearrangement joins TRBV7-8 to TRBJ2-2; maybe TRBD2 (6 bases). Germline loops: CDR1 SGHVS, CDR2 FQNEAQ. The CDR3 length is 15 residues. Trimming removed 1 base from V and 9 bases from J, with 15 bases in between. The whole variable domain, filled in from reference TRBV7-8 and TRBJ2-2, reads GAGVSQSPRYKVAKRGQDVALRCDPISGHVSLFWYQQALGQGPEFLTYFQNEAQLDKSGLPSDRFFAERPEGSVSTLKIQRTQQEDSAVYLCASSLESQGGRELFFGEGSRLTVL.

This clonotype was counted between two and nine times. The chain combines TRBV20-1 with TRBJ2-3; 7 positions match TRBD1. From germline, CDR1 is DFQATT and CDR2 SNEGSKA (reference sequence). V shed 3 bases, J shed 0 bases, and the junction held 9 bases outside the gene matches. CDR3 length equals 16 residues. Written as DNA, the CDR3 is TGCAGTGCTAGCACCCTCCGGGACAGTAGCACAGATACGCAGTATTTT. This encodes CSASTLRDSSTDTQYF.

The V gene is TRBV10-3, the J gene TRBJ1-1; D is perhaps TRBD1 (5 bases). With 6 bases removed from V and 4 bases from J, the gap between germline ends came to 18 bases. Germline V CDR1 and CDR2: ENHRY, SYGVKD. CDR3 size: 15 residues. CDR3 DNA sequence: TGTGCCATCAGACCGGGACTGACGGCGGGCACTGAAGCTTTCTTT. It specifies CAIRPGLTAGTEAFF.

This clonotype was seen a handful of times. The chain is built from TRBV7-2 and TRBJ2-1, with 9 bases fitting TRBD1. In germline, CDR1 is SGHTA, CDR2 FQGNSA. The CDR3 is 16 amino acids. The V segment lost 6 bases and the J segment 7 bases; nucleotides outside the gene matches: 13. The CDR3 sequence is CASSSGRGTGNNEQFF. The CDR3 DNA follows: TGTGCCAGCAGTTCCGGTAGGGGGACAGGGAATAATGAGCAGTTCTTC.

This clonotype has just a few counts. The chain combines TRBV6-5 with TRBJ1-5; no clear D gene. The V end lost 0 bases, the J end lost 5 bases, and 8 bases lay between the germline ends. The length of the CDR3 is 14 residues. Germline assignment: CDR1 MNHEY and CDR2 SVGAGI. The CDR3 loop reads CASSYSEGYQPQHF. CDR3 bases: TGTGCCAGCAGTTACTCGGAGGGATATCAGCCCCAGCATTTT.

The rearrangement uses TRBV27 and TRBJ2-2; D tentatively reads TRBD1 or TRBD2 (6 bases each). Germline CDR1 and CDR2: MNHEY and SMNVEV (reference sequence). The CDR3 covers 16 residues. The V and J ends lost 4 bases and 4 bases respectively, with 16 bases between them. The CDR3 spells CASSSTGAIGTGELFF. The CDR3, as DNA: TGTGCCAGCAGTTCCACGGGGGCAATTGGCACCGGGGAGCTGTTTTTT.